This T cell receptor beta chain came from a study of cytomegalovirus exposure and HLA in healthy donors. The CDR3 consists of 14 residues. The germline V gene encodes CDR1 ENHRY and CDR2 SYGVKD. The germline V and J ends were trimmed by 5 bases and 6 bases, with 17 bases remaining between them. Concerning this clone itself: Its antigen is still unknown.

General observations from the study: Prior analysis indicated that the majority of TCR beta V segments exhibited productivity approximately 87% or approximately 30% of the time.

The PCR employed 60 Vbeta primers together with 13 Jbeta primers. Clones were read by immunoSEQ multiplex PCR, and TCRdb kept only the in-frame ones, dropping some. Of 150,000 to 180,000 clones in the sample, 82% were seen once. Sequenced input: PBMCs. The gene calls are TRBV10-3 and TRBJ2-7; possibly TRBD2 for D (5 bases). This clonotype was sampled from a woman in her 50s in good health and CMV-seropositive. The CDR3 loop is CAISQRQPDGEQYF. DNA of the CDR3: TGTGCCATCAGTCAGCGGCAACCGGACGGCGAGCAGTACTTC.